This entry lists 10 T cell receptor beta chains sequenced from one sample in a study of T cells in Graves' hyperthyroidism and ophthalmopathy. Amplification yielded TCR beta CDR3 regions, with RNA transcripts as the source. In the first-round RT-PCR of the TCR CDR3, the HTBI primer set was used. In TCRdb, the multiplex PCR reads were re-called with MiXCR into one record per CDR3 protein. Of approximately 510,000 distinct CDR3 sequences listed, around 20% are singletons. The sample comprised blood. These receptors were taken from a man aged 18 to 35 with Graves' hyperthyroidism.

As to this clonotype: A much larger clone is a single base away; this may be a read error. V and J are TRBV2 and TRBJ1-1, with D perhaps matching TRBD1 (5 bases). The V and J ends lost 3 bases and 4 bases respectively, with 15 bases between them. The CDR3 is 15 amino acids. Germline V gives CDR1 SNHLY, CDR2 FYNNEI. DNA of the CDR3: TGTGCCAGCAGTGAGGACGGGGCGATACTCACTGAAGCTTTCTTT. It encodes CASSEDGAILTEAFF.

At least ten counts were recorded for this clonotype. This chain uses TRBV7-2 with TRBJ1-2; 8 bases map to TRBD1. This CDR3 comprises 15 residues. Germline loops: CDR1 SGHTA, CDR2 FQGNSA. Losses at the gene ends were 6 bases for V and 8 bases for J; bases not matched to a gene: 14. CDR3 amino acids: CASRLDRGRMGGYTF. The CDR3 DNA follows: TGTGCCAGCAGACTTGACAGGGGACGAATGGGAGGCTACACCTTC. Using reference TRBV7-2 and TRBJ1-2 for the parts outside the CDR3, the full variable domain is GAGVSQSPSNKVTEKGKDVELRCDPISGHTALYWYRQSLGQGLEFLIYFQGNSAPDKSGLPSDRFSAERTGGSVSTLTIQRTQQEDSAVYLCASRLDRGRMGGYTFGSGTRLTVV.

A single count supports this clonotype. CDR3 nucleotide sequence: TGTGCCAGCAGCGACAGGGGTTTCCTCAAAGCTAACTATGGCTACACCTTC. Translated, it gives CASSDRGFLKANYGYTF. The chain couples TRBV12-3 or TRBV12-4 to TRBJ1-2; 8 nucleotides match TRBD1. After removal of 6 bases from V and 0 bases from J, the junction contained 12 bases not matched to a gene. The CDR3 spans 17 residues.

This clonotype came up many times. V gene TRBV6-1 combines with J gene TRBJ1-5; possible D gene TRBD1, 6 bases. V was clipped by 3 bases and J by 4 bases, with 25 bases between them. Germline assignment: CDR1 MNHNS and CDR2 SASEGT. This CDR3 has 19 amino acids. Here the CDR3 reads CASSERGDYSSGRNQPQHF. The CDR3 bases are TGTGCCAGCAGTGAGAGGGGGGACTATAGCAGTGGGCGGAATCAGCCCCAGCATTTT.

Remarks on this clonotype: Being one base from a much bigger clone, this may be a read error. The CDR3, as DNA: TGTGCCAGCAGTGAAGATGGGGGGCTGCTCCCCGAGCAGTGCTTC. It yields the protein CASSEDGGLLPEQCF. The V gene is TRBV6-1, the J gene TRBJ2-7; D might be TRBD1 or TRBD2, each matching 6 bases. This CDR3 spans 15 amino acids. Germline loops: CDR1 MNHNS, CDR2 SASEGT.

This clonotype was detected ten times or more. The CDR3 is CASSLGESGNTIYF. The CDR3 DNA sequence: TGTGCCAGCAGTTTAGGGGAGTCTGGAAACACCATATATTTT. The chain is built from TRBV12-3 or TRBV12-4 and TRBJ1-3; the D is unclear. V lost 1 base and J 1 base, leaving 5 bases between the germline ends. The CDR3 has 14 amino acids.

This clonotype came up many times. V is TRBV6-1 and J is TRBJ1-2; TRBD1 matches 7 bases. J lost 7 bases, V lost 6 bases, and 11 bases had no gene match. Per germline, CDR1 MNHNS and CDR2 SASEGT. There are 14 residues in the CDR3. CDR3 bases: TGTGCCAGCAGACCCGGGGGGGGACAGCGTGGCTACACCTTC. It yields the protein CASRPGGGQRGYTF.

This clonotype was found many times. The V and J genes are TRBV6-1 and TRBJ2-6, with D perhaps given as TRBD1 or TRBD2 (5 bases each). Germline CDR1 reads MNHNS; CDR2 reads SASEGT. The V and J ends lost 0 bases and 4 bases respectively, with 7 bases between them. The CDR3 extends over 15 amino acids. This chain's CDR3 is CASSEAGTGANVLTF. The CDR3 nucleotides read TGTGCCAGCAGTGAAGCAGGGACCGGGGCCAACGTCCTGACTTTC.

The J gene is TRBJ1-2, the V gene TRBV15; D not resolved. The V gene's germline CDR1 is LNHNV and CDR2 YYDKDF (reference sequence). V was cut by 0 bases and J by 2 bases, with 7 bases left in between. The CDR3 length is 14 residues. CDR3 in amino acids: CATSRDLLNYGYTF. The CDR3 nucleotides are TGTGCCACCAGCAGAGATTTACTAAACTATGGCTACACCTTC.

CDR3 nucleotide sequence: TGTGCTAGTGGATTAACAAGTAACTATGGCTACACCTTC. Protein sequence: CASGLTSNYGYTF. V gene TRBV12-5 combines with J gene TRBJ1-2; no clear D. This CDR3 region has 13 residues. The V gene's germline CDR1 is LGHNT and CDR2 FRNRAP. V was pared by 6 bases and J by 1 base, with 9 bases between.